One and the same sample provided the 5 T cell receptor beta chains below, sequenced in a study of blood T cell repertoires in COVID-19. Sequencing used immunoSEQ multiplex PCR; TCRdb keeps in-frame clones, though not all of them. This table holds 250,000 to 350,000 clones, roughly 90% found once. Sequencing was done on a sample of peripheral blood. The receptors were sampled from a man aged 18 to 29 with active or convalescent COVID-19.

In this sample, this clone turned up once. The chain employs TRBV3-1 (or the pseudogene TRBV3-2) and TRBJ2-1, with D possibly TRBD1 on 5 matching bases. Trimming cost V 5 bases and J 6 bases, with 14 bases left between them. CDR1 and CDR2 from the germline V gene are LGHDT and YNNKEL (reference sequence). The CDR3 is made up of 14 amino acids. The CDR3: CASSTPGKSNEQFF. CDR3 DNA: TGTGCCAGCAGCACACCAGGGAAAAGCAATGAGCAGTTCTTC.

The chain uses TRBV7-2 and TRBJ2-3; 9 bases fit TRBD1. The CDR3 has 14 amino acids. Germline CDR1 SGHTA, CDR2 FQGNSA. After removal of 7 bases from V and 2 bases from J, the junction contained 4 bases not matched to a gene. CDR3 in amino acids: CASTWDRDTDTQYF. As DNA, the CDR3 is TGTGCCAGCACTTGGGACAGGGACACAGATACGCAGTATTTT.

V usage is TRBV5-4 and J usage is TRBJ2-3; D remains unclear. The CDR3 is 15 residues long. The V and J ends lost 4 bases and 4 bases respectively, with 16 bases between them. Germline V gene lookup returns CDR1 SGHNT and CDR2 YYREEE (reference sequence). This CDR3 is CASSIEIGHSDTQYF. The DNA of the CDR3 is TGTGCCAGCAGCATTGAGATTGGGCATTCAGATACGCAGTATTTT. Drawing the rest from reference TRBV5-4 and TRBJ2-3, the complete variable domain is ETGVTQSPTHLIKTRGQQVTLRCSSQSGHNTVSWYQQALGQGPQFIFQYYREEENGRGNFPPRFSGLQFPNYSSELNVNALELDDSALYLCASSIEIGHSDTQYFGPGTRLTVL.

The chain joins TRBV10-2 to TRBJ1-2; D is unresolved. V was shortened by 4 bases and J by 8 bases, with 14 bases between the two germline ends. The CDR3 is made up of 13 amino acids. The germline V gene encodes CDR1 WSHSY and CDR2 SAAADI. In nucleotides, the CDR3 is TGCGCCAGCAGTGTCGGGAGGTATGAAGGCTACACCTTC. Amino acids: CASSVGRYEGYTF.

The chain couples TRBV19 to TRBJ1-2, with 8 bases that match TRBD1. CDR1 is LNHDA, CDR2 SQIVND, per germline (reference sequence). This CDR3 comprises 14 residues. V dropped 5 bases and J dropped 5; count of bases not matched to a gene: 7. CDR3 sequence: CASSPDRGKYGYTF. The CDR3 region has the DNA TGTGCCAGTAGTCCAGACAGGGGAAAGTATGGCTACACCTTC. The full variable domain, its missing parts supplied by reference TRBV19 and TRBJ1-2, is DGGITQSPKYLFRKEGQNVTLSCEQNLNHDAMYWYRQDPGQGLRLIYYSQIVNDFQKGDIAEGYSVSREKKESFPLTVTSAQKNPTAFYLCASSPDRGKYGYTFGSGTRLTVV.